This TCR beta chain was observed in a study of CD8 T cells in Susac syndrome. This CDR3 region has 13 residues. V was pared by 3 bases and J by 6 bases, with 3 bases of the junction left unmatched. CDR1 and CDR2 (germline): LGHNA, YSLEER. An amount of RNA that ranged from about 0.45 to 1 ug was reverse transcribed with random hexamers. Using its own MiXCR run on the immunoSEQ multiplex PCR reads, TCRdb lists one record per CDR3 protein. Of some 150,000 distinct CDR3 sequences in the sample, over 90% are singletons; the top ten hold roughly 0.14%. The sample was CD4+ T cells from PBMCs. This TCR was recovered from a human donor with Susac syndrome. The genes are TRBV4-3 and TRBJ1-2; 8 bases fit TRBD1. The CDR3: CASSHEDRDGYTF. The CDR3 bases are TGCGCCAGCAGCCATGAGGACAGGGATGGCTACACCTTC.